Each of the 14 T cell receptor beta chains below was sequenced from the same sample in a study of identical twins. From the 5' RACE reads, TCRdb called clonotypes with MiXCR, one entry per CDR3 protein. Of approximately 190,000 distinct CDR3 sequences listed, about 16% are singletons. This same sample was also part of a study on T cells expressing NK-cell markers.

The sample was CD8+ T cells sorted from blood. The receptors were gathered from a woman aged 18 to 35 in good health.

V usage is TRBV7-9 and J usage is TRBJ2-5; D not resolved. Germline CDR1 reads SEHNR; CDR2 reads FQNEAQ (reference sequence). This CDR3 region has 16 residues. V was clipped by 4 bases and J by 3 bases, with 18 bases between them. The CDR3 region has the DNA TGTGCCAGCAGCTCCAGCGTCATAAACCATAAAGAGACCCAGTACTTC. It is translated as CASSSSVINHKETQYF.

The chain employs TRBV7-6 and TRBJ1-1, with TRBD1 as a possible D gene (5 bases). Germline assignment: CDR1 SGHVS and CDR2 FNYEAQ. The CDR3 loop spans 15 amino acids. Trimming removed 2 bases at V and 0 bases at J, with 10 bases between. The CDR3 sequence: CASSLRLGVNTEAFF. DNA of the CDR3: TGTGCCAGCAGCTTACGTTTGGGGGTGAACACTGAAGCTTTCTTT.

The chain links TRBV18 to TRBJ2-1; unclear D gene. This CDR3 contains 12 residues. With 6 bases removed from V and 5 bases from J, the gap between germline ends came to 8 bases. Germline V CDR1 and CDR2: KGHSH, LQKENI. The CDR3 sequence is CASSTGDNEQFF. As DNA, the CDR3 is TGTGCCAGCTCGACTGGGGACAATGAGCAGTTCTTC.

The V and J genes are TRBV20-1 and TRBJ2-1; 8 bases line up with TRBD2. The CDR3 contains 12 residues. V shed 5 bases and J 9 bases; nucleotides not matched to a gene: 6. Germline CDR1 reads DFQATT; CDR2 reads SNEGSKA (reference sequence). The CDR3 region is CSAPGGDFEQFF. CDR3 bases: TGCAGTGCTCCCGGGGGGGACTTTGAGCAGTTCTTC.

V usage is TRBV25-1 and J usage is TRBJ1-1, with D unresolved. Germline assignment: CDR1 MGHDK and CDR2 SYGVNS. The CDR3 consists of 11 residues. V was cut by 6 bases and J by 7 bases, with 9 bases left in between. The CDR3 loop reads CASRVGIEAFF. The CDR3 DNA sequence: TGTGCCAGCAGGGTGGGGATTGAAGCTTTCTTT.

This chain joins TRBV20-1 and TRBJ1-2; no reliable D call. Trimming cost V 3 bases and J 6 bases, with 20 bases left between them. In germline, CDR1 is DFQATT, CDR2 SNEGSKA (reference sequence). CDR3 length: 15 residues. The CDR3: CSASPGYSLRDGYTF. CDR3 DNA: TGCAGTGCTAGTCCAGGTTATTCCCTCCGGGATGGCTACACCTTC.

This clonotype showed up many times. V usage is TRBV5-4 and J usage is TRBJ2-3, with 8 bases that match TRBD1. The germline V gene has CDR1 SGHNT and CDR2 YYREEE (reference sequence). V was clipped by 0 bases and J by 2 bases; unmatched bases: 2. The CDR3 has 15 amino acids. The CDR3 sequence: CASSLGQGHTDTQYF. The CDR3 DNA reads as TGTGCCAGCAGCTTGGGACAGGGGCACACAGATACGCAGTATTTT.

Remarks on this clonotype: Because the CDR3 is missing its conserved closing phenylalanine or tryptophan, this is likely a read error. The DNA is left out, because the CDR3 cannot be placed on it with certainty; the CDR3 is given as TCRdb lists it. The chain employs TRBV14 and TRBJ2-1; TRBD1, the table's D call, lacks a check against the DNA. The CDR3 contains 13 residues when both ends are counted. Germline CDR1 and CDR2: SGHDN and FVKESK. This CDR3 is CASSLSGGDFISS.

This clonotype has only a few counts. The chain employs TRBV10-2 and TRBJ2-7; perhaps TRBD1 as D (6 bases). In germline, CDR1 is WSHSY, CDR2 SAAADI. V dropped 6 bases and J dropped 0 bases, with 12 bases sitting between them. The CDR3 runs to 14 residues. CDR3 region: CASRQGYGSYEQYF. The CDR3 DNA sequence: TGCGCCAGCAGACAGGGTTACGGCTCCTACGAGCAGTACTTC.

The J gene is TRBJ1-3, the V gene TRBV5-1; D uncertain. The CDR3 is made up of 12 amino acids. Deletions cut 4 bases from V and 3 bases from J, with 5 bases between. Per germline, CDR1 SGHRS and CDR2 YFSETQ. The CDR3 region is CASSPLGNTIYF. The CDR3 bases are TGCGCCAGCAGCCCACTTGGAAACACCATATATTTT.

This clonotype showed up just a few times. The chain carries TRBV5-1 and TRBJ2-1; D uncertain. V gave up 5 bases and J gave up 7 bases, with 13 bases separating them. CDR1 SGHRS and CDR2 YFSETQ come from the germline V gene. The CDR3 is 13 residues long. The CDR3 bases are TGCGCCAGCAGTCTGATAGATACAAATGAGCAGTTCTTC. It specifies CASSLIDTNEQFF.

The chain carries TRBV5-1 and TRBJ2-1; weak D call: TRBD2 (6 bases). Trimming shortened V by 4 bases and J by 0 bases, and 11 bases separated the two germline ends. Germline V gene data show CDR1 as SGHRS and CDR2 as YFSETQ. The CDR3 covers 15 residues. CDR3 sequence reads: CASSLAGISYNEQFF. The CDR3 nucleotides are TGCGCCAGCAGCCTTGCGGGGATCTCCTACAATGAGCAGTTCTTC.

The gene calls are TRBV20-1 and TRBJ1-1; TRBD1 matches at 7 bases. The V gene end was trimmed by 6 bases and the J gene end by 1 base; junction bases not matched to a gene: 11. Germline assignment: CDR1 DFQATT and CDR2 SNEGSKA (reference sequence). This CDR3 comprises 15 residues. The CDR3 sequence: CSAKTAGQENTEAFF. The CDR3 region has the DNA TGCAGTGCGAAAACCGCCGGACAGGAGAACACTGAAGCTTTCTTT.

This clonotype has a handful of counts. This CDR3 reads CASSHPGNYEQYF. The CDR3 bases are TGTGCCAGCAGCCATCCGGGGAACTACGAGCAGTACTTC. J is TRBJ2-7 and V is TRBV7-2, with a possible D match to TRBD2 (5 bases). Trimming stripped 5 bases from V and 3 bases from J, with 11 bases between. The germline V gene has CDR1 SGHTA and CDR2 FQGNSA. The CDR3 runs 13 residues.